What follows is one TCR beta chain and its context. Its antigen is as yet unknown. Method: immunoSEQ multiplex PCR; TCRdb's copy keeps in-frame clones and lacks some. This sample has roughly 890,000 clones, with almost 95% found just once. This sample was included in a study of shared clonotypes between healthy human individuals. Findings and limits, study-wide: Estimated clonotype richness was generally higher in naive than memory subsets. Non-shared clonotypes displayed generation probabilities falling below those of clonotypes present in all four donors.

Germline CDR1 SEHNR, CDR2 FQNEAQ (reference sequence). This CDR3 has 17 residues. Trimming took 4 bases from V and 2 from J; bases not matched to a gene: 6. CD45RO negativity and positive selection for CCR7 defined naive CD8 cells, a population that excluded terminally differentiated effector memory CD45RA+ cells. The sequenced sample was naive CD8+ T cells sorted from blood. This clonotype was sampled from a man under 40 in good health. The rearrangement links TRBV7-9 to TRBJ2-3; 13 nucleotides align to TRBD2. The CDR3 sequence is CASSSPGLAGNTDTQYF. The CDR3, as DNA: TGTGCCAGCAGCTCGCCGGGACTAGCGGGAAACACAGATACGCAGTATTTT.